Below, one TCR beta chain is given with its context. Its antigen remains unidentified. This sample was included in a study of T cell repertoires in cytomegalovirus infection. The study's findings and limits: Identification of carriers of CMV plus the relevant HLA was achieved through cumulative public TCR beta family frequency.

TCRdb re-derived calls from the reads in MiXCR, one entry per CDR3 protein. The sample holds some 920,000 distinct CDR3 sequences, around 32% seen once. This CDR3 comprises 14 residues. Germline-derived CDR1 and CDR2 are SGHVS and FNYEAQ. The V and J ends lost 10 bases and 5 bases respectively, with 19 bases between them. V gene TRBV7-6 combines with J gene TRBJ2-3; D is perhaps TRBD2 (6 bases). This receptor was identified in a human donor in good health (CMV status not recorded). Some clones in this sample may be carry-over from other donors' samples. This specimen consisted of cultured CD8+ T cells from PBMCs, obtained from culture after CMV antigen stimulation. The CDR3 protein is CAIARDSSKDTQYF. CDR3 coding DNA: TGTGCCATTGCCCGGGACTCATCAAAAGATACGCAGTATTTT.